A selection of T cell receptor beta chains follows, all from one sample in a study of human T cells and chemical hapten exposure. A single record per CDR3 protein comes from TCRdb applying MiXCR to the RACE reads. Of approximately 90,000 distinct CDR3 sequences detected, roughly 27% appear once; the ten largest clones hold 10%. The sample in question was whole blood, obtained in connection with sensitization to the hapten diphenylcyclopropenone (DPC). The receptors were gathered from a man aged 35 to 55 with alopecia areata. Some clones in this sample may be carry-over from other donors' samples. CDR3s include the opening cysteine and the closing phenylalanine or tryptophan. The D gene is left open where the match is weak. The size of a clone is reported for some rows only, either as once, few or many, or as a class for expanded clones.

V gene	clone size	D gene	J gene	CDR3 protein	CDR3 DNA
TRBV10-3	.	.	TRBJ2-6	CAISAWTALGANVLTF	TGTGCCATCAGTGCTTGGACAGCTCTTGGGGCCAACGTCCTGACTTTC
TRBV20-1	few	TRBD2	TRBJ2-7	CSAREGGMVGYEQYF	TGCAGTGCTAGAGAGGGGGGGATGGTGGGCTACGAGCAGTACTTC
TRBV28	few	.	TRBJ2-7	CASRPLGEAREQYF	TGTGCCAGCAGGCCCCTTGGGGAGGCCAGGGAGCAGTACTTC
TRBV28	.	.	TRBJ2-3	CASSLAGIGTTDTQYF	TGTGCCAGCAGTTTAGCCGGGATAGGTACCACAGATACGCAGTATTTT
TRBV20-1	.	TRBD2	TRBJ2-3	CSAPTSGRFADTQYF	TGCAGTGCTCCCACTAGCGGGAGGTTTGCAGATACGCAGTATTTT
TRBV10-2	few	TRBD1	TRBJ1-5	CASSEVGQGGWYSNQPQHF	TGCGCCAGCAGTGAAGTGGGGCAGGGGGGTTGGTATAGCAATCAGCCCCAGCATTTT
TRBV12-3/TRBV12-4	few	TRBD2	TRBJ2-1	CASSHNLAGTYNEQFF	TGTGCCAGCAGCCACAACCTAGCGGGGACCTACAATGAGCAGTTCTTC
TRBV20-1	few	TRBD2	TRBJ2-7	CSATDPGLAYYEQYF	TGCAGTGCTACTGACCCGGGACTAGCGTACTACGAGCAGTACTTC
TRBV6-2/TRBV6-3	many	.	TRBJ2-7	CASSDRYEQYF	TGTGCCAGCAGCGATCGATACGAGCAGTACTTC
TRBV9	.	TRBD2	TRBJ2-7	CASSSERDDSYEQYF	TGTGCCAGCAGTTCCGAGCGGGATGACTCCTACGAGCAGTACTTC
TRBV10-2	few	TRBD2	TRBJ2-2	CASRSSGSNTGELFF	TGCGCCAGCAGGTCTAGCGGAAGTAACACCGGGGAGCTGTTTTTT
TRBV29-1	.	TRBD2	TRBJ2-1	CSVGTGTSGTNEQFF	TGCAGCGTTGGGACGGGGACTAGCGGGACAAATGAGCAGTTCTTC
TRBV6-4	.	TRBD1	TRBJ2-6	CASSSGTGGSGANVLTF	TGTGCCAGCAGCTCCGGGACAGGGGGCTCTGGGGCCAACGTCCTGACTTTC
TRBV10-2	few	TRBD2	TRBJ2-3	CASGLAGSTDTQYF	TGCGCCAGCGGTCTAGCGGGAAGCACAGATACGCAGTATTTT
TRBV20-1	.	.	TRBJ1-4	CSARDLERSNEKLFF	TGCAGTGCTAGAGATCTAGAAAGAAGCAATGAAAAACTGTTTTTT
TRBV28	few	.	TRBJ1-4	CASSLPSTNEKLFF	TGTGCCAGCAGTTTACCTTCAACTAATGAAAAACTGTTTTTT